This T cell receptor (beta chain) was sequenced for a study of blood T cell repertoires in COVID-19 (dated by TCRdb to the early 2020s). For context, the study as a whole: Collaborator samples came from the United States, Italy and Spain and covered acute and convalescent phases of COVID-19. The material from the prospective study consisted of cDNA or gDNA derived from T cells, B-cell-depleted T cells, or PBMCs. Deeply sampled blood TCRbeta repertoires from subjects exposed to, actively infected with, or recovered from COVID-19 were included in the dataset. A freely available public database, intended as a resource for researchers studying the immune response to SARS-CoV-2, is where the repertoires were released. The samples were drawn from two sources: the first 160 participants of the ongoing ImmuneRACE study, and 1,254 subjects contributed by 6 global collaborators. A de-identified subject ID, COVID-19 status, age in years and sex were almost always included in the sample metadata. Where HLA class I and class II types were available, the types were taken from metadata supplied by the sample provider, not from assay-based typing. Overall study outcomes, separate from this receptor: How much clinical and demographic metadata was included differed by source and by participant, and the metadata was provided uncurated.

One collaborating source in Seattle enrolled patients while the patients were actively infected and followed the patients over time throughout the course of disease. The collaborating institutions used their own protocols to collect whole blood in K2EDTA tubes. For TCRbeta analysis, collaborator samples were shipped as frozen whole blood, as isolated PBMCs, or as DNA extracted from either sample type. As regards this clone: Its specific antigen is unknown. Per-base qualities were not stored, and no clone one base away is much larger.

V trim: 4 bases; J trim: 6 bases; unmatched bases: 8. CDR1 and CDR2 are read off the germline V gene as LGHNA and YSLEER. From its cysteine to its phenylalanine, the CDR3 spans 16 amino acids. Only the CDR3 part of the read is kept: 48 bases, read in frame from the first base. TCRbeta CDR3 regions were amplified from genomic DNA using the immunoSEQ Assay, a bias-controlled multiplex PCR. The original methods were these. Within the assay, amplification of reference gene primers was used to estimate how many nucleated cells each sample contained. Sequence reads were collapsed and filtered to measure the absolute abundance of every unique TCRbeta CDR3 rearrangement. Productive Simpson clonality was computed per sample as the square root of Simpson's diversity index over productive rearrangements. As stored in TCRdb, this immuneACCESS dataset retains in-frame rearrangements with V and J assigned. A fraction of the clones does not appear; measured against another copy, unresolved V genes explain less than half of the discrepancy, and the remainder lacks a known reason. That table gives V, J and clone size, and the DNA gave D and trimming. The sample data list 300,000 to 400,000 clones, and around 90% of these were observed just once. The ten biggest clones cover approximately 10% of the sample.

The clonotype originates from a man aged 30-40 years with COVID-19, enrolled during active disease. Sequenced input: peripheral blood. The chain was built from TRBV4-3 and TRBJ2-1, with 11 junctional bases fitting TRBD2. The CDR3 amino acid sequence is: CASSRILAGATNEQFF. DNA sequence: TGCGCCAGCAGCCGTATACTAGCGGGAGCCACCAATGAGCAGTTCTTC.